This T cell receptor (beta chain) is drawn from a study of T cell changes during pregnancy in multiple sclerosis. Produced via immunoSEQ multiplex PCR; TCRdb's table is partial and in-frame only. This sample has about 67,000 clones, with about nine tenths found just once. The sample holds a few counts of this clone. Trimming at V came to 6 bases and at J to 8 bases, leaving 9 bases not matched to a gene. Germline V lookup: CDR1 MDHEN, CDR2 SYDVKM. The CDR3 is 13 amino acids. The specimen was peripheral blood, collected in the first trimester of pregnancy. This chain links TRBV28 with TRBJ1-2; 7 positions match TRBD1. The clonotype was recovered from a female donor with multiple sclerosis, enrolled in a pregnancy study. The CDR3 coding sequence is TGTGCCAGCAGCCTACACACAGGGGAGGGCTACACCTTC. It is translated as CASSLHTGEGYTF.